This TCR beta chain was identified during a study of T cell responses to AZD1222 COVID-19 vaccine. Overall study: Some second doses came at about 4 weeks and others at about 12 weeks; these were pooled. Findings and limits, study-wide: Every sample of the repertoires postdated the peak T cell response. Spike-specific TCR breadth rose after two AZD1222 doses, and depth rose as well.

The repertoire was sequenced with immunoSEQ multiplex PCR; TCRdb's copy has only in-frame clones and lacks some. The sample has fewer than 300,000 clones, approximately 95% seen once. This clone was seen only once. Antigen unknown. With 7 bases removed from V and 0 bases from J, the gap between germline ends came to 13 bases. This CDR3 has 14 amino acids. The germline gives CDR1 SGHTA, CDR2 FQGNSA. The clonotype comes from an adult in good health. The material was peripheral blood, obtained on day 0 of AZD1222 vaccination. The V call is TRBV7-2, the J call TRBJ2-7, with a possible D match to TRBD2 (5 bases). The CDR3 loop reads CASKGEVTSYEQYF. CDR3 DNA sequence: TGTGCCAGCAAGGGAGAAGTCACCTCCTACGAGCAGTACTTC.